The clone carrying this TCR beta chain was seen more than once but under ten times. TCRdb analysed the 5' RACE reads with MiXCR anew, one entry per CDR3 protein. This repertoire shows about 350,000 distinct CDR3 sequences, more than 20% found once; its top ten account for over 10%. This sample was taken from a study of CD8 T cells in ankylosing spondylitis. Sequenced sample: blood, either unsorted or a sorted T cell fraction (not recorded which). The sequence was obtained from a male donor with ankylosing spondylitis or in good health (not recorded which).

In nucleotides, the CDR3 is TGTGCCAGCAGCTTCCCCGGGGGCCCCGGCTACACCTTC. Its protein is CASSFPGGPGYTF. V gene TRBV4-2 combines with J gene TRBJ1-2; the D gene is possibly TRBD1 (6 bases). In germline, CDR1 is LGHNA, CDR2 YNFKEQ. The ends were cut back, 5 bases at V and 8 bases at J, with 15 bases in the middle. The CDR3 spans 13 residues.